This T cell receptor (beta chain) was sequenced in a study of blood T cell repertoires in COVID-19. Study information: Nucleic acid was either cDNA or gDNA, and it came from T cells, B-cell-depleted T cells, or PBMCs.

The CDR3 is 12 amino acids. Germline V lookup: CDR1 SQVTM, CDR2 ANQGSEA. Deletions cut 6 bases from V and 1 base from J, with 9 bases between. Repertoires were generated with immunoSEQ multiplex PCR, while TCRdb's copy carries only in-frame clones and drops some. Here the sample spans approximately 190,000 clones, over 70% being singletons. The specimen was peripheral blood. This sequence was found in a man in his sixties with acute or convalescent COVID-19. The chain carries TRBV29-1 and TRBJ2-5; D not resolved. The CDR3 protein is CSVMETQETQYF. The DNA for the CDR3 is TGCAGCGTGATGGAGACCCAAGAGACCCAGTACTTC.